This is a list of T cell receptor beta chains from one sample in a study of blood T cell repertoires in COVID-19. Generated by immunoSEQ multiplex PCR, the TCRdb table keeps only in-frame clones and is missing some. In the table there are fewer than 400,000 clones, 85% to 90% of which are singletons. Specimen: PBMCs or T cells enriched from blood (not recorded which). These receptor sequences come from a woman under 40 who had recovered from COVID-19. The CDR3 runs from the conserved cysteine through the conserved F or W. A D gene is named only where the DNA matches it firmly. Clone size is given for some rows only: seen once, a few or many times, or a class if the clone is expanded.

j_gene	v_gene	d_gene	abundance	CDR3nt	CDR3aa
TRBJ1-1	TRBV29-1	TRBD1	NA	TGCAGCGTCGGGGGGACAGGGGGCACTGAAGCTTTCTTT	CSVGGTGGTEAFF
TRBJ2-1	TRBV2	TRBD2	NA	TGTGCCAGCAGTGAATGGCCCCGCAGCCCGGGACTAGCGGCGGAATACAATGAGCAGTTCTTC	CASSEWPRSPGLAAEYNEQFF
TRBJ1-2	TRBV6-6	NA	NA	TGTGCCAGCAGTTACTCGTTCTTTAACTATGGCTACACCTTC	CASSYSFFNYGYTF
TRBJ1-1	TRBV9	TRBD1	NA	TGTGCCAGCAGCCCAATACAGGGGTTGAACACTGAAGCTTTCTTT	CASSPIQGLNTEAFF
TRBJ2-3	TRBV12-5	TRBD2	NA	TGTGCTAGTGGTGGTACTAGCGGACGGAAAACAGATACGCAGTATTTT	CASGGTSGRKTDTQYF
TRBJ1-5	TRBV27	TRBD1	NA	TGTGCCAGCAGACGACAGGGGGCTATCAATCAGCCCCAGCATTTT	CASRRQGAINQPQHF
TRBJ2-3	TRBV20-1	TRBD1	NA	TGCAGTGCTAGTCCCGGGACAGGTGGAGATACGCAGTATTTT	CSASPGTGGDTQYF
TRBJ1-1	TRBV24-1	TRBD1	NA	TGTGCCACCCTTGGAGACAGGGCTGAAGCTTTCTTT	CATLGDRAEAFF
TRBJ1-1	TRBV10-3	TRBD1	NA	TGTGCCATCAGTGAGAATCTTCAGGGGGCCTATACTGAAGCTTTCTTT	CAISENLQGAYTEAFF
TRBJ1-2	TRBV2	NA	NA	TGTGCCAGCAGTGAAGCGCTTCCGCCGGGAAACTATGGCTACACCTTC	CASSEALPPGNYGYTF
TRBJ2-1	TRBV7-9	TRBD2	NA	TGTGCCAGCAGCTTAGAACTAGCGGGAGGGCCCATATGGAATGAGCAGTTCTTC	CASSLELAGGPIWNEQFF
TRBJ1-5	TRBV4-2	NA	NA	TGTGCCAGCAGCCAAGTGGCGGGGACTAGCAATCAGCCCCAGCATTTT	CASSQVAGTSNQPQHF
TRBJ1-2	TRBV7-8	NA	NA	TGTGCCAGCAGCTTAGCGCGTTCAGGGCCCTATGGCTACACCTTC	CASSLARSGPYGYTF
TRBJ1-5	TRBV6-1	TRBD1	NA	TGTGCCAGCAGTGACGGGACAGGAATCAACAATCAGCCCCAGCATTTT	CASSDGTGINNQPQHF
TRBJ2-7	TRBV6-1	TRBD2	NA	TGTGCCAGCAGTGAAATAATCGGCGGGAGGACTCCTTTCTCCTACGAGCAGTACTTC	CASSEIIGGRTPFSYEQYF
TRBJ1-3	TRBV11-2	NA	few	TGTGCCAGCAGGTTAAGTTTGAGCTCTGGAAACACCATATATTTT	CASRLSLSSGNTIYF
TRBJ2-3	TRBV7-9	NA	NA	TGTGCCAGCAGCTTAAGGAAGGGGTCAGATACGCAGTATTTT	CASSLRKGSDTQYF
TRBJ1-1	TRBV20-1	NA	NA	TGCAGTGCCACGGGTAGGACTGAAGCTTTCTTT	CSATGRTEAFF
TRBJ2-1	TRBV4-1	TRBD2	NA	TGCGCCAGCAGCCACGATAGCGGGGGGGCGGTGGAATACAATGAGCAGTTCTTC	CASSHDSGGAVEYNEQFF
TRBJ2-5	TRBV2	NA	once	TGTGCCAGCAGGGAACACAGCAACCAAGAGACCCAGTACTTC	CASREHSNQETQYF
TRBJ1-5	TRBV28	NA	NA	TGTGCCAGCAGCTCAGGGGCTGGCGGTAGGCCCCAGCATTTT	CASSSGAGGRPQHF
TRBJ1-3	TRBV9	NA	few	TGTGCCAGCTCAAAACCGACAACCGTTGCCTCTGGAAACACCATATATTTT	CASSKPTTVASGNTIYF
TRBJ2-7	TRBV2	NA	NA	TGTGCCAGCAGTACGGGGAACGAGCAGTACTTC	CASSTGNEQYF
TRBJ1-2	TRBV28	TRBD1	NA	TGTGCCAGCAGCAACTTCCACCGCCGGACCGGGACAGGGGTAAGGCGGGGCTACACCTTC	CASSNFHRRTGTGVRRGYTF
TRBJ2-3	TRBV19	NA	NA	TGTGCCAGTATGCAAGGGGTCAGCACAGATACGCAGTATTTT	CASMQGVSTDTQYF
TRBJ2-7	TRBV9	TRBD1	NA	TGTGCCAGCAGCGTAGCAGACAGGGGTTACGAGCAGTACTTC	CASSVADRGYEQYF
TRBJ2-5	TRBV7-3	NA	NA	TGTGCCAGCAGCCCGCCGGGGTCGGAGACCCAGTACTTC	CASSPPGSETQYF
TRBJ2-2	TRBV5-1	NA	NA	TGCGCCAGCAGCTCCCCCCAGGACATCGGTAACACCGGGGAGCTGTTTTTT	CASSSPQDIGNTGELFF
TRBJ1-1	TRBV4-3	NA	NA	TGCGCCAGCAGCCAAGGGCGCCGGAGCGGCACTGAAGCTTTCTTT	CASSQGRRSGTEAFF
TRBJ2-4	TRBV28	NA	NA	TGTGCCAGCAGCCCCCTAGGAGACAGGCGAAACATTCAGTACTTC	CASSPLGDRRNIQYF
TRBJ1-1	TRBV5-1	TRBD1	NA	TGCGCCAGCAGCTTGGGGGCATCCGGGACAGGCACTGAAGCTTTCTTT	CASSLGASGTGTEAFF
TRBJ2-3	TRBV3-1/TRBV3-2	NA	NA	TGTGCCAGCAGCCAATCGTCTCTTGATACGCAGTATTTT	CASSQSSLDTQYF
TRBJ1-5	TRBV28	TRBD1	NA	TGTGCCATCAGACAGGGGGGAAGCAATCAGCCCCAGCATTTT	CAIRQGGSNQPQHF
TRBJ2-7	TRBV5-1	NA	NA	TGCGCCAGCAGCCCCCGGAGAAGCTACGAGCAGTACTTC	CASSPRRSYEQYF
TRBJ2-2	TRBV27	NA	NA	TGTGCCAGCAGTTTATCTATTAACACCGGGGAGCTGTTTTTT	CASSLSINTGELFF
TRBJ1-1	TRBV7-3	NA	NA	TGTGCCAGCAGCTTATCTGGACAAATGAACACTGAAGCTTTCTTT	CASSLSGQMNTEAFF
TRBJ2-1	TRBV14	TRBD2	NA	TGTGCCAGCAGCCAAGTTGGAAGCGGGAGGTTTGAGCAGTTCTTC	CASSQVGSGRFEQFF
TRBJ2-7	TRBV5-6	NA	NA	TGTGCCAGCAGCGCTAACCTAGGAGGGGAGCAGTACTTC	CASSANLGGEQYF
TRBJ2-3	TRBV10-3	TRBD2	NA	TGTGCCACAAGGGAGGGGCCGAGCATTATGATAACAGATACGCAGTATTTT	CATREGPSIMITDTQYF
TRBJ2-3	TRBV29-1	NA	NA	TGCAGCGTGTTAGCGTACACAGATACGCAGTATTTT	CSVLAYTDTQYF
TRBJ2-7	TRBV6-5	TRBD1	few	TGTGCCAGCAGTTACGACAGGGACAGGGGCTCCTACGAGCAGTACTTC	CASSYDRDRGSYEQYF
TRBJ1-5	TRBV3-1/TRBV3-2	NA	NA	TGTGCCAGCAGCCAAGGGTCCCAAGCGAATCAGCCCCAGCATTTT	CASSQGSQANQPQHF
TRBJ1-5	TRBV24-1	TRBD1	NA	TGTGCCACCAGGAGAAACAGGGGTTGCCAGCCCCAGCATTTT	CATRRNRGCQPQHF
TRBJ2-3	TRBV18	NA	NA	TGTGCCAGCTCACGTGAGCGGAGCCCTATCACGCAGTATTTT	CASSRERSPITQYF
TRBJ2-7	TRBV28	NA	NA	TGTGCCAGCAGTTCCCGTTATCCCGAGGGAGTGGTGTACGAGCAGTACTTC	CASSSRYPEGVVYEQYF
TRBJ1-2	TRBV9	TRBD1	NA	TGTGCCAGCAGCGCGACAGGGGGAGGCTATGGCTACACCTTC	CASSATGGGYGYTF
TRBJ1-3	TRBV3-1/TRBV3-2	TRBD1	few	TGTGCCAGCAGCCTGTTCCTCTGGGACAGGGGTGGAAACACCATATATTTT	CASSLFLWDRGGNTIYF
TRBJ1-5	TRBV9	NA	NA	TGTGCCAGCAGCGTAGGGCACATCAATCAGCCCCAGCATTTT	CASSVGHINQPQHF
TRBJ1-5	TRBV4-1	NA	NA	TGCGCCAGCAGCCAACTCGGACTTATAAATCAGCCCCAGCATTTT	CASSQLGLINQPQHF
TRBJ2-7	TRBV5-4	TRBD2	NA	TGTGCCAGCAGCTCGGGACTAGCGGACTCCTACGAGCAGTACTTC	CASSSGLADSYEQYF
TRBJ2-7	TRBV28	NA	NA	TGTGCCAGCAAGACAGGTAGCGACGAGCAGTACTTC	CASKTGSDEQYF
TRBJ1-1	TRBV13	TRBD1	once	TGTGCCAGCAGCCCGCAGGGGGCGGGGTCTGGTGAAGCTTTCTTT	CASSPQGAGSGEAFF
TRBJ2-7	TRBV7-3	TRBD1	NA	TGTGCCAGCAGCTTAACGCCGGGACAGCCCTACGAGCAGTACTTC	CASSLTPGQPYEQYF